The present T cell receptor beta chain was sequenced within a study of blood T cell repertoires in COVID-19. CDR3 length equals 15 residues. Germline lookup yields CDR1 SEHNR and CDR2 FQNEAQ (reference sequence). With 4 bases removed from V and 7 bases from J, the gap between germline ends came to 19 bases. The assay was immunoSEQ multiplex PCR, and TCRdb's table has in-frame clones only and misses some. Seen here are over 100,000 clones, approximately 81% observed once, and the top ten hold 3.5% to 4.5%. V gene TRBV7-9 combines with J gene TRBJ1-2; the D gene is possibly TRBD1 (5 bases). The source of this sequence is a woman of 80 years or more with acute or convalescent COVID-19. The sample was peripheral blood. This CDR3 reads CASSSAPGRRVGYTF. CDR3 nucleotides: TGTGCCAGCAGCTCTGCACCAGGGAGGCGAGTTGGCTACACCTTC. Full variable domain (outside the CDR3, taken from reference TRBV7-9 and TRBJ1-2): DTGVSQNPRHKITKRGQNVTFRCDPISEHNRLYWYRQTLGQGPEFLTYFQNEAQLEKSRLLSDRFSAERPKGSFSTLEIQRTEQGDSAMYLCASSSAPGRRVGYTFGSGTRLTVV.